A single sample is the source of the 17 T cell receptor beta chains below, sequenced in a study of PD-L1 blockade in urothelial cancer. Sequenced by immunoSEQ multiplex PCR; TCRdb stores in-frame clones only, minus some. Seen here are some 87,000 clones, 87% observed once, and the top ten hold approximately 2%. The time point is: pretreatment peripheral blood. The sequencing here drew on PBMCs, taken around atezolizumab (anti-PD-L1) treatment. These receptors were taken from a man between 60 and 70 years old with urothelial cancer.

The chain couples TRBV6-5 to TRBJ2-1; 8 bases align to TRBD1. This CDR3 spans 14 amino acids. V gave up 2 bases and J gave up 3 bases; unmatched junction bases: 0. The germline V gene has CDR1 MNHEY and CDR2 SVGAGI. The CDR3 region is CASSYGTGYNEQFF. The CDR3 region has the DNA TGTGCCAGCAGTTACGGGACAGGCTACAATGAGCAGTTCTTC.

This clone was observed a handful of times. The V and J genes are TRBV5-6 and TRBJ1-6, with D hard to call. V was shortened by 4 bases and J by 10 bases, with 12 bases between the two germline ends. Germline assignment: CDR1 SGHDT and CDR2 YYEEEE. This CDR3 contains 13 residues. The chain's CDR3 is CASSLFGVSPLHF. The DNA for the CDR3 is TGTGCCAGCAGCCTGTTCGGGGTCTCACCCCTCCACTTT.

This sequence joins TRBV6-5 and TRBJ2-7; D is possibly TRBD1 (5 bases). This CDR3 comprises 13 residues. Germline V gene sequence: CDR1 MNHEY, CDR2 SVGAGI. V lost 2 bases and J lost 3, with 8 bases in between. The CDR3 DNA reads as TGTGCCAGCAGTTACGACCAGGGCTACGAGCAGTACTTC. Protein: CASSYDQGYEQYF.

The sample holds one count of this clone. The gene calls are TRBV19 and TRBJ2-7; TRBD1 is a possible D gene (5 bases). Trimming pared 6 bases from V and 2 bases from J, leaving 14 bases between. Germline assignment: CDR1 LNHDA and CDR2 SQIVND (reference sequence). The CDR3 length is 14 residues. Here the CDR3 DNA reads TGTGCCAGTAGCCGGGCCCAGGGCCCCTACGAGCAGTACTTC. Its protein is CASSRAQGPYEQYF.

This clone was counted once. The chain is built from TRBV7-9 and TRBJ2-1; TRBD2 matches 11 bases. The trim removed 4 bases at V and 4 bases at J, leaving 9 bases unmatched. The CDR3 has 17 residues. Germline lookup yields CDR1 SEHNR and CDR2 FQNEAQ (reference sequence). In nucleotides, the CDR3 is TGTGCCAGCAGCTACCCTAGACTAGCGGGGAATTACAATGAGCAGTTCTTC. Amino acid sequence: CASSYPRLAGNYNEQFF.

The sample holds one count of this clone. The V gene is TRBV4-3, the J gene TRBJ1-2, with D hard to call. This CDR3 has 17 residues. V was cut by 4 bases and J by 2 bases, with 20 bases left in between. Germline V gives CDR1 LGHNA, CDR2 YSLEER. This CDR3 is CASSPAPLGGSNYGYTF. In DNA, the CDR3 is TGCGCCAGCAGCCCGGCCCCGCTAGGCGGATCGAACTATGGCTACACCTTC.

This clone was counted once. The J gene is TRBJ2-2, the V gene TRBV10-3, with 7 bases lining up with TRBD1. CDR1 and CDR2 (germline): ENHRY, SYGVKD. The V gene end was trimmed by 6 bases and the J gene end by 6 bases; junction bases not matched to a gene: 10. CDR3 size: 15 residues. The CDR3: CAISPDRVEAGELFF. The CDR3 DNA reads as TGTGCCATCAGCCCCGACAGGGTGGAGGCCGGGGAGCTGTTTTTT.

The chain carries TRBV6-5 and TRBJ1-3; 7 bases line up with TRBD1. From germline, CDR1 is MNHEY and CDR2 SVGAGI. CDR3 length: 15 residues. The J segment lost 8 bases and the V segment lost 4 bases, leaving 11 bases of the junction unmatched. For the CDR3, the DNA is TGTGCCAGCAGTTCTACAGGGGCATCCCGTGACACCATATATTTT. Translated: CASSSTGASRDTIYF.

The V call is TRBV4-1, the J call TRBJ2-4; 7 bases map to TRBD2. The CDR3 has 17 residues. Per germline, CDR1 MGHRA and CDR2 YSYEKL. V gave up 1 base and J gave up 1 base; unmatched junction bases: 7. The CDR3 DNA sequence: TGCGCCAGCAGCCAAGCTCTCGCGGGAGAGGCCAAAAACATTCAGTACTTC. Encoded protein: CASSQALAGEAKNIQYF.

This clone was seen just once. The rearrangement uses TRBV7-2 and TRBJ1-3; 11 positions match TRBD1. This CDR3 is built from 16 residues. Germline V CDR1 and CDR2: SGHTA, FQGNSA. The junction had 7 bases not matched to a gene; V was cut back by 5 bases and J by 4 bases. The DNA of the CDR3 is TGTGCCAGCAGCCCGGGACAGGGGGTACCCGGAAACACCATATATTTT. It specifies CASSPGQGVPGNTIYF.

This clone was counted only a few times. V usage is TRBV5-4 and J usage is TRBJ2-1; 11 positions agree with TRBD2. Germline-derived CDR1 and CDR2 are SGHNT and YYREEE (reference sequence). The trim removed 2 bases at V and 0 bases at J, leaving 4 bases unmatched. The CDR3 extends over 17 amino acids. The CDR3 sequence is CASSFKTSGSSYNEQFF. Here the CDR3 DNA reads TGTGCCAGCAGCTTTAAAACTAGCGGGAGCTCCTACAATGAGCAGTTCTTC. The full variable domain, in which reference TRBV5-4 and TRBJ2-1 provide the parts outside the CDR3, is ETGVTQSPTHLIKTRGQQVTLRCSSQSGHNTVSWYQQALGQGPQFIFQYYREEENGRGNFPPRFSGLQFPNYSSELNVNALELDDSALYLCASSFKTSGSSYNEQFFGPGTRLTVL.

This chain links TRBV18 with TRBJ1-5; tentatively, D is TRBD1 (6 bases). Germline V gene data show CDR1 as KGHSH and CDR2 as LQKENI. The germline V and J ends were trimmed by 4 bases and 7 bases, with 11 bases remaining between them. This CDR3 spans 13 amino acids. The CDR3 is CASSQGGGQPQHF. The CDR3, as DNA: TGTGCCAGCTCACAAGGGGGGGGACAGCCCCAGCATTTT.

The J gene is TRBJ1-5, the V gene TRBV27, with a possible D match to TRBD1 (5 bases). CDR3 length equals 17 residues. CDR1 is MNHEY, CDR2 SMNVEV, per germline (reference sequence). The V and J ends lost 5 bases and 4 bases respectively, with 21 bases between them. For the CDR3, the DNA is TGTGCCAGCAGTCCGGCCAGCAGTGACAGTGGGAATCAGCCCCAGCATTTT. Translation: CASSPASSDSGNQPQHF.

The chain joins TRBV4-3 to TRBJ2-5; D may be TRBD1 (5 bases). Germline CDR1 LGHNA, CDR2 YSLEER. The CDR3 is 15 amino acids. Trimming took off 4 bases at V and 0 bases at J, with 12 bases between the two ends. CDR3 nucleotide sequence: TGCGCCAGCAGCCCGTATCGACAGTACCAAGAGACCCAGTACTTC. Translated, it gives CASSPYRQYQETQYF.

The J gene is TRBJ1-4, the V gene TRBV5-1; a weak D match, TRBD1 (6 bases). Trimming took 5 bases from V and 8 from J, leaving 25 bases between them. The germline gives CDR1 SGHRS, CDR2 YFSETQ. This CDR3 comprises 17 residues. The DNA of the CDR3 is TGCGCCAGCAGTCATTTTGGACAGACCGTCAGAAGGGAAAAACTGTTTTTT. Amino acid sequence: CASSHFGQTVRREKLFF.

The rearrangement links TRBV7-9 to TRBJ2-5; 11 positions agree with TRBD1. CDR1 is SEHNR and CDR2 is FQNEAQ in the germline V gene (reference sequence). This CDR3 spans 15 amino acids. V shed 1 base, J shed 5 bases, and the junction held 3 bases outside the gene matches. The CDR3, as DNA: TGTGCCAGCAGCTTAGGGACAGGGGGCCATGAGACCCAGTACTTC. Translation: CASSLGTGGHETQYF. Full variable domain (rest looked up from reference TRBV7-9 and TRBJ2-5): DTGVSQNPRHKITKRGQNVTFRCDPISEHNRLYWYRQTLGQGPEFLTYFQNEAQLEKSRLLSDRFSAERPKGSFSTLEIQRTEQGDSAMYLCASSLGTGGHETQYFGPGTRLLVL.

The V gene is TRBV5-1, the J gene TRBJ2-3, with 9 bases identical to TRBD2. Germline CDR1 SGHRS, CDR2 YFSETQ. This CDR3 region has 17 residues. V lost 0 bases to trimming and J lost 1 base; unmatched junction nucleotides: 6. CDR3 nucleotides: TGCGCCAGCAGCTTGGCCCCTAGCGGGGCGGGCACAGATACGCAGTATTTT. Its translation: CASSLAPSGAGTDTQYF. Full variable domain (remainder filled in from reference TRBV5-1 and TRBJ2-3): KAGVTQTPRYLIKTRGQQVTLSCSPISGHRSVSWYQQTPGQGLQFLFEYFSETQRNKGNFPGRFSGRQFSNSRSEMNVSTLELGDSALYLCASSLAPSGAGTDTQYFGPGTRLTVL.